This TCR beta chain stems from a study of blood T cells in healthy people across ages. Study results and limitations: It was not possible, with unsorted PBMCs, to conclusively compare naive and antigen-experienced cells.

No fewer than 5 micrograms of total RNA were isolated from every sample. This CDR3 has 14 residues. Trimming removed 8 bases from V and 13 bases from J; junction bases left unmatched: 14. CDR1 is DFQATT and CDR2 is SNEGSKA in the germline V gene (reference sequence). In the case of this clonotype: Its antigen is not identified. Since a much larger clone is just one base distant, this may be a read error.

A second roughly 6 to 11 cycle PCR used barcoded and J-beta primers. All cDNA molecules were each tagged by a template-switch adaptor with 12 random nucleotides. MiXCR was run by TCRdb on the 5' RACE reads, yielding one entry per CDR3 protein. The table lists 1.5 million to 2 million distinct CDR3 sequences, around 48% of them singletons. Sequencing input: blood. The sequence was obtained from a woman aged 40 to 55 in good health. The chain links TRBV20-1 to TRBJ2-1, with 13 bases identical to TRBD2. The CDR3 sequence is CSPSGTSGVETQFF. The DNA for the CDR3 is TGCAGTCCCTCCGGGACTAGCGGGGTAGAGACCCAGTTCTTC.